The 19 T cell receptor beta chains presented below share a single source sample, sequenced in a study of chemoradiotherapy in HPV16-positive cancers. TCRdb's copy holds only in-frame clones and misses some; the assay was immunoSEQ multiplex PCR. The sample yields about 35,000 clones, 86% seen once. The sample here was blood, taken from a patient who underwent chemoradiotherapy. Source of these receptors: a human donor with HPV-associated anogenital cancer.

The chain has TRBV19 and TRBJ1-2; TRBD1 matches 9 bases. Germline CDR1 and CDR2: LNHDA and SQIVND (reference sequence). With 5 bases clipped from V and 1 base from J, the junction kept 8 bases outside the gene matches. The CDR3 consists of 16 residues. CDR3 bases: TGTGCCAGTAGTGGGGACAGGGTGCCCTATAACTATGGCTACACCTTC. Its protein is CASSGDRVPYNYGYTF. Together with reference TRBV19 and TRBJ1-2, the CDR3 gives the full variable domain: DGGITQSPKYLFRKEGQNVTLSCEQNLNHDAMYWYRQDPGQGLRLIYYSQIVNDFQKGDIAEGYSVSREKKESFPLTVTSAQKNPTAFYLCASSGDRVPYNYGYTFGSGTRLTVV.

This clone has a single count. V is TRBV5-1 and J is TRBJ2-3, with D possibly TRBD1 on 6 matching bases. V gave up 3 bases and J gave up 2 bases, with 16 bases separating them. Germline V lookup: CDR1 SGHRS, CDR2 YFSETQ. This CDR3 has 16 amino acids. The CDR3 region has the DNA TGCGCCAGCAGCTGGCCGACAGGAGAGTCCACAGATACGCAGTATTTT. This gives the protein CASSWPTGESTDTQYF.

The V and J genes are TRBV14 and TRBJ1-6, with 8 nucleotides matching TRBD1. Germline V gene data show CDR1 as SGHDN and CDR2 as FVKESK. V shed 6 bases, J shed 8 bases, and the junction held 3 bases outside the gene matches. CDR3 length: 13 amino acids. CDR3 region: CASSRQGYSPLHF. The CDR3 bases are TGTGCCAGCAGTCGACAGGGGTATTCACCCCTCCACTTT.

This chain joins TRBV7-2 and TRBJ2-3, with TRBD2 identical over 13 bases. The V gene's germline CDR1 is SGHTA and CDR2 FQGNSA. V trimming: 7 bases; J trimming: 6 bases; junction bases outside the gene matches: 10. The CDR3 runs to 16 residues. The CDR3, as DNA: TGTGCCAGCATCCAAACTAGCGGGGGGGTAACCGATACGCAGTATTTT. Translation: CASIQTSGGVTDTQYF.

The chain recombines TRBV6-5 with TRBJ1-6; 7 bases agree with TRBD1. Germline V gene data show CDR1 as MNHEY and CDR2 as SVGAGI. CDR3 length: 12 amino acids. The junction had 6 bases not matched to a gene; V was cut back by 5 bases and J by 14 bases. The DNA for the CDR3 is TGTGCCAGCAGTGGGGACAGAGCCACCCTCCACTTT. Translation: CASSGDRATLHF.

There are a few counts of this clone. V is TRBV19 and J is TRBJ1-1, with D tentatively TRBD1 (5 bases). CDR1 LNHDA and CDR2 SQIVND come from the germline V gene (reference sequence). The V end was cut by 1 base, the J end by 6 bases, with 12 bases between. The CDR3 covers 14 residues. The CDR3 bases are TGTGCCAGTAGTATAGCAATACAGGACGCTGAAGCTTTCTTT. It specifies CASSIAIQDAEAFF.

The chain links TRBV11-2 to TRBJ1-5; the D is unclear. CDR1 and CDR2 from the germline V gene are SGHAT and FQNNGV. V dropped 1 base and J dropped 0 bases, with 7 bases sitting between them. The CDR3 covers 15 residues. The CDR3 is CASSLAGNSNQPQHF. CDR3 coding DNA: TGTGCCAGCAGCTTAGCGGGAAATAGCAATCAGCCCCAGCATTTT.

This clone was seen once. The chain recombines TRBV9 with TRBJ1-3; no definite D call. Germline-derived CDR1 and CDR2 are SGDLS and YYNGEE. The CDR3 consists of 16 residues. V lost 0 bases and J 6 bases, leaving 16 bases between the germline ends. The CDR3 region is CASSVALGPLENTIYF. CDR3 DNA: TGTGCCAGCAGCGTAGCTCTTGGACCCTTAGAAAACACCATATATTTT.

V and J are TRBV19 and TRBJ2-1; D uncertain. Trimming took off 3 bases at V and 8 bases at J, with 11 bases between the two ends. CDR1 is LNHDA, CDR2 SQIVND, per germline (reference sequence). The CDR3 length is 13 residues. As DNA, the CDR3 is TGTGCCAGTAGTATTAAATGGACGCATGAGCAGTTCTTC. This translates into CASSIKWTHEQFF. Combining the CDR3 with reference TRBV19 and TRBJ2-1 gives the whole variable domain DGGITQSPKYLFRKEGQNVTLSCEQNLNHDAMYWYRQDPGQGLRLIYYSQIVNDFQKGDIAEGYSVSREKKESFPLTVTSAQKNPTAFYLCASSIKWTHEQFFGPGTRLTVL.

The chain has TRBV7-2 and TRBJ2-7, with TRBD1 matching 7 bases. With 8 bases clipped from V and 5 bases from J, the junction kept 15 bases outside the gene matches. CDR3 length: 15 amino acids. From germline, CDR1 is SGHTA and CDR2 FQGNSA. For the CDR3, the DNA is TGTGCCAGCGCTAACCTAAAGGGGGCGGGCGACGAGCAGTACTTC. This translates into CASANLKGAGDEQYF.

About this clone: Germline and junction disagree at one end, which may indicate a read error. The rearrangement uses TRBV7-3 and TRBJ2-2, with D unclear. The CDR3 runs 18 residues. Germline V lookup: CDR1 SGHTA, CDR2 FQGTGA. The CDR3 loop reads CASILNPLTRFNTGELFF. The CDR3 nucleotides read TGTGCCAGCATCTTAAACCCCCTGACACGATTCAACACCGGGGAGCTGTTTTTT.

This chain links TRBV29-1 with TRBJ2-5; TRBD2 is a possible D gene (7 bases). This CDR3 contains 16 residues. Looked up from germline, CDR1 is SQVTM and CDR2 is ANQGSEA. V lost 5 bases and J 7 bases, leaving 26 bases between the germline ends. The CDR3 reads CSVTLLRGGFRRTQYF. Written as DNA, the CDR3 is TGCAGCGTTACTTTGTTAAGGGGGGGGTTTAGGAGGACCCAGTACTTC.

This clone was observed once. This sequence joins TRBV4-1 and TRBJ2-7, with a weak D call TRBD1 (5 bases). V lost 3 bases and J lost 3, with 15 bases in between. CDR3 length: 15 amino acids. CDR1 and CDR2 from the germline V gene are MGHRA and YSYEKL. The chain's CDR3 is CASSQTDSAIYEQYF. The CDR3 nucleotides read TGCGCCAGCAGCCAGACCGACAGTGCAATCTACGAGCAGTACTTC.

The V call is TRBV2, the J call TRBJ2-3, with D possibly TRBD1 on 5 matching bases. Trimming shortened V by 6 bases and J by 0 bases, and 10 bases separated the two germline ends. CDR1 and CDR2 (germline): SNHLY, FYNNEI. The CDR3 loop spans 14 amino acids. The DNA of the CDR3 is TGTGCCAGCAGGACAGAGGCCAGCACAGATACGCAGTATTTT. It translates to CASRTEASTDTQYF.

This chain uses TRBV9 with TRBJ2-7; D is ambiguous. CDR1 SGDLS and CDR2 YYNGEE come from the germline V gene. V was cut by 3 bases and J by 5 bases, with 15 bases left in between. The CDR3 loop spans 14 amino acids. DNA of the CDR3: TGTGCCAGCAGCGCTCGGAAGTGGGGTGACGAGCAGTACTTC. Translated, it gives CASSARKWGDEQYF.

This rearrangement joins TRBV29-1 to TRBJ1-2, with TRBD1 as a possible D gene (6 bases). CDR1 SQVTM and CDR2 ANQGSEA come from the germline V gene. This CDR3 region has 14 residues. V shed 6 bases and J shed 4 bases, with 18 bases lying between them. As DNA, the CDR3 is TGCAGCGTCCCGGGGCTCGGGGGCCTCTATGGCTACACCTTC. Its protein is CSVPGLGGLYGYTF.

The chain recombines TRBV4-2 with TRBJ2-5; 9 bases agree with TRBD1. CDR1 LGHNA and CDR2 YNFKEQ come from the germline V gene. The V segment lost 8 bases and the J segment 1 base; nucleotides outside the gene matches: 2. The CDR3 is made up of 13 amino acids. CDR3 in amino acids: CASGQGPQETQYF. In nucleotides, the CDR3 is TGTGCCAGCGGACAGGGGCCCCAAGAGACCCAGTACTTC.

This sequence joins TRBV4-3 and TRBJ1-2, with 8 bases fitting TRBD1. This CDR3 has 15 amino acids. The J segment lost 8 bases and the V segment lost 1 base, leaving 9 bases of the junction unmatched. Germline V CDR1 and CDR2: LGHNA, YSLEER. The CDR3 spells CASSQGAGGTLGYTF. The CDR3 coding sequence is TGCGCCAGCAGCCAAGGCGCAGGGGGCACCCTAGGCTACACCTTC.

The chain has TRBV6-1 and TRBJ2-3; possible D gene TRBD1, 5 bases. The germline V gene has CDR1 MNHNS and CDR2 SASEGT. V lost 4 bases and J 7 bases, leaving 12 bases between the germline ends. This CDR3 is built from 13 residues. This CDR3 is CASSATEPNTQYF. The CDR3 DNA reads TGTGCCAGCAGTGCGACAGAGCCTAATACGCAGTATTTT.